This entry lists 24 T cell receptor beta chains sequenced from one sample in a study of blood T cells in healthy people across ages. Then a second PCR, running roughly 6 to 11 cycles, was carried out with a sample-barcoded 5' primer and a J-beta primer mix. TCRdb redid the calling of the 5' RACE reads with MiXCR, one entry per CDR3 protein. This sample carries roughly 1,000,000 distinct CDR3 sequences, about 25% of them seen once, and the ten largest clones take about 0.72%. The same sample was also studied in work on T cells of mothers and their children.

What was sequenced was blood. The receptors stem from a girl aged 2-15 years in good health.

This clonotype was seen a few times. The rearrangement links TRBV10-3 to TRBJ2-5, with 11 positions matching TRBD1. With the DNA end fitting TRBJ2-1 better, the J assignment may be wrong. The CDR3 is made up of 14 amino acids. Germline CDR1 and CDR2: ENHRY and SYGVKD. The CDR3 region is CAIQGQGEGNEQFF. The DNA of the CDR3 is TGTGCCATCCAGGGACAGGGGGAAGGTAATGAGCAGTTCTTC.

This chain joins TRBV28 and TRBJ2-5; either TRBD1 or TRBD2 may supply D (6 bases each). V lost 6 bases to trimming and J lost 1 base, with 12 bases between them. Germline CDR1 MDHEN, CDR2 SYDVKM. This CDR3 spans 14 amino acids. CDR3 in DNA: TGTGCCAGCAGGCGTGGGGGGCTCCAAGAGACCCAGTACTTC. Translating gives CASRRGGLQETQYF.

In its sample, this clonotype was seen a few times. V gene TRBV12-5 combines with J gene TRBJ2-5; 9 bases map to TRBD1. TRBJ2-7 matches the DNA end more closely, so the J call is doubtful. The CDR3 totals 19 residues. Germline V gene lookup returns CDR1 LGHNT and CDR2 FRNRAP. CDR3 sequence: CASGDEKAGGQGNFGEQYF. CDR3 nucleotides: TGTGCTAGTGGAGACGAAAAAGCAGGGGGACAGGGTAATTTTGGCGAGCAGTACTTC.

V gene TRBV29-1 combines with J gene TRBJ2-5, with D possibly matching TRBD2 (5 bases). The closer fit of TRBJ2-7 to the DNA end suggests the J call may be wrong. There are 15 residues in the CDR3. Germline V gene sequence: CDR1 SQVTM, CDR2 ANQGSEA. Here the CDR3 DNA reads TGCAGCGTTGAGGATACATCCGGGGAATCCTACGAGCAGTACTTC. It specifies CSVEDTSGESYEQYF.

J is TRBJ2-1 and V is TRBV11-2; unclear D gene. There are 14 residues in the CDR3. The V gene's germline CDR1 is SGHAT and CDR2 FQNNGV. Trimming stripped 7 bases from V and 4 bases from J, with 14 bases between. DNA for the CDR3: TGTGCCAGCACCGACCTCATAGGGTACAATGAGCAGTTCTTC. It is translated as CASTDLIGYNEQFF.

This chain links TRBV19 with TRBJ2-5; D unclear. V was clipped by 3 bases and J by 1 base, with 9 bases between them. CDR3 length equals 14 residues. Germline V gives CDR1 LNHDA, CDR2 SQIVND (reference sequence). This CDR3 is CASSILGLQETQYF. CDR3 nucleotide sequence: TGTGCCAGTAGTATTTTGGGCCTCCAAGAGACCCAGTACTTC.

The chain uses TRBV12-3 or TRBV12-4 and TRBJ2-1, with D unclear. The ends were cut back, 4 bases at V and 8 bases at J, with 6 bases in the middle. The CDR3 is 11 amino acids. CDR3 nucleotides: TGTGCCAGCAGTTCTCGGGATGAGCAGTTCTTC. It yields the protein CASSSRDEQFF.

A few counts support this clonotype. V and J are TRBV28 and TRBJ2-7; D may be TRBD2 (5 bases). The germline V and J ends were trimmed by 5 bases and 7 bases, with 18 bases remaining between them. CDR3 length: 14 amino acids. The V gene's germline CDR1 is MDHEN and CDR2 SYDVKM. The CDR3 DNA sequence: TGTGCCAGCAGTCCACCCCAGGATTGGGAGGAGCAGTACTTC. Translation gives CASSPPQDWEEQYF.

The chain carries TRBV6-2 or TRBV6-3 and TRBJ1-2; D ambiguous. The V end was cut by 0 bases, the J end by 6 bases, with 17 bases between. This CDR3 is 16 amino acids long. Germline V lookup: CDR1 MNHEY, CDR2 SVGEGT. The CDR3, as DNA: TGTGCCAGCAGTTACTCGCTCACCACACGAAGCAATGGCTACACCTTC. Its protein is CASSYSLTTRSNGYTF.

V and J are TRBV5-6 and TRBJ1-1, with 9 bases that match TRBD1. This CDR3 has 15 amino acids. V shed 4 bases, J shed 3 bases, and the junction held 7 bases outside the gene matches. Germline-derived CDR1 and CDR2 are SGHDT and YYEEEE. CDR3 sequence (DNA): TGTGCCAGCAGCGAGACGGGGACAGGGTACACTGAAGCTTTCTTT. Its translation is CASSETGTGYTEAFF.

This clonotype was picked up a small number of times. The chain is built from TRBV5-1 and TRBJ2-7, with 7 bases that match TRBD1. Unmatched junction bases numbered 15, after V lost 6 bases and J lost 3 bases. Germline V gives CDR1 SGHRS, CDR2 YFSETQ. The CDR3 has 16 amino acids. The CDR3 protein is CASTKPHQGDNYEQYF. DNA of the CDR3: TGCGCCAGCACGAAACCCCATCAGGGGGACAACTACGAGCAGTACTTC.

This clonotype was picked up a small number of times. This chain uses TRBV6-5 with TRBJ2-5, with D unresolved. V was cut by 2 bases and J by 5 bases, with 12 bases left in between. The CDR3 consists of 14 residues. Germline-derived CDR1 and CDR2 are MNHEY and SVGAGI. CDR3 in amino acids: CASSYVVSGETQYF. The CDR3 nucleotides are TGTGCCAGCAGTTACGTTGTGTCCGGGGAGACCCAGTACTTC.

This clonotype appeared a few times. The chain uses TRBV6-5 and TRBJ1-2; 10 bases align to TRBD1. The CDR3 runs 13 residues. Germline V lookup: CDR1 MNHEY, CDR2 SVGAGI. V shed 6 bases and J 8 bases; nucleotides not matched to a gene: 6. The CDR3 nucleotides are TGTGCCAGCAGCAATGGACAGGGGGGAGGCTACACCTTC. Residues: CASSNGQGGGYTF.

This clonotype appeared a few times. This chain connects TRBV12-3 or TRBV12-4 to TRBJ1-3; D call uncertain. Between the trimmed V and J ends, which lost 4 bases and 0 bases, there was a span of 16 bases. CDR3 size: 17 residues. In nucleotides, the CDR3 is TGTGCCAGCAGTTCGGCCCTAGGAGAGAGCTCTGGAAACACCATATATTTT. Amino acid sequence: CASSSALGESSGNTIYF.

V usage is TRBV27 and J usage is TRBJ2-2; unclear D gene. There are 14 residues in the CDR3. Germline CDR1 reads MNHEY; CDR2 reads SMNVEV (reference sequence). Trimming pared 8 bases from V and 3 bases from J, leaving 13 bases between. The CDR3 region is CASYGASDTGELFF. CDR3 nucleotide sequence: TGTGCCAGCTACGGTGCTTCGGACACCGGGGAGCTGTTTTTT.

The chain links TRBV6-2 or TRBV6-3 to TRBJ2-1; 10 nucleotides align to TRBD2. The germline CDR1 and CDR2 sequences are MNHEY and SVGEGT. The CDR3 runs 15 residues. With V trimmed by 7 bases and J by 2 bases, 5 bases remained unmatched. DNA of the CDR3: TGTGCCAGCATCCTAGCGGGGGTTGCCTACAATGAGCAGTTCTTC. Translating it yields CASILAGVAYNEQFF.

This clonotype was observed a few times. J is TRBJ1-5 and V is TRBV4-3; the D gene is possibly TRBD1 (5 bases). The V gene's germline CDR1 is LGHNA and CDR2 YSLEER. This CDR3 comprises 18 residues. Trimming stripped 0 bases from V and 9 bases from J, with 24 bases between. The CDR3 sequence is CASSQERGEWSGSWPQHF. The DNA of the CDR3 is TGCGCCAGCAGCCAAGAACGGGGGGAATGGTCTGGGTCGTGGCCCCAGCATTTT.

This rearrangement joins TRBV7-9 to TRBJ2-7; D ambiguous. V was trimmed by 11 bases and J by 3 bases, leaving 11 bases between them. The CDR3 has 11 residues. Germline values: CDR1 SEHNR, CDR2 FQNEAQ (reference sequence). This chain's CDR3 is CAGFQGYEQYF. The CDR3 DNA follows: TGTGCCGGTTTCCAAGGCTACGAGCAGTACTTC.

The chain links TRBV21-1 to TRBJ2-5; the listed D gene, TRBD1, was not tested against the DNA. TRBV21-1 counts as a pseudogene. The CDR3 is 14 amino acids. The CDR3 sequence is CATHRQGGIETQYF. CDR3 in DNA: TGTGCCACCCACCGGCAGGGGGGGATCGAGACCCAGTACTTC.

This clonotype was counted only a few times. The chain recombines TRBV3-1 with TRBJ1-2; D not resolved. Trimming stripped 2 bases from V and 8 bases from J, with 9 bases between. Germline-derived CDR1 and CDR2 are LGHDT and YNNKEL (reference sequence). The CDR3 loop spans 12 amino acids. The CDR3 sequence is CASSQLRQGYTF. The CDR3 nucleotides read TGTGCCAGCAGCCAACTAAGGCAGGGCTACACCTTC.

V usage is TRBV7-2 and J usage is TRBJ2-7, with a tentative D call TRBD2 (7 bases). This CDR3 comprises 16 residues. Trimming shortened V by 5 bases and J by 4 bases, and 21 bases separated the two germline ends. Germline loops: CDR1 SGHTA, CDR2 FQGNSA. DNA of the CDR3: TGTGCCAGCAGCCCATCAGGGGCGGGAGAGGGGTACGAGCAGTACTTC. This gives the protein CASSPSGAGEGYEQYF. The full variable domain, in which reference TRBV7-2 and TRBJ2-7 provide the parts outside the CDR3, is GAGVSQSPSNKVTEKGKDVELRCDPISGHTALYWYRQSLGQGLEFLIYFQGNSAPDKSGLPSDRFSAERTGGSVSTLTIQRTQQEDSAVYLCASSPSGAGEGYEQYFGPGTRLTVT.

V gene TRBV4-1 combines with J gene TRBJ1-2; a weak D match, TRBD1 (5 bases). The CDR3 sequence is 16 residues long. The V gene lost 1 base and the J gene lost 4 bases, with 16 bases spanning the gap. CDR1 is MGHRA, CDR2 YSYEKL, per germline. For the CDR3, the DNA is TGCGCCAGCAGCCAAGTCGTGGGGTTGCAGGGCTATGGCTACACCTTC. This codes for CASSQVVGLQGYGYTF.

The chain joins TRBV10-2 to TRBJ2-1, with TRBD2 identical over 11 bases. V shed 6 bases, J shed 5 bases, and the junction held 6 bases outside the gene matches. The V gene's germline CDR1 is WSHSY and CDR2 SAAADI. The CDR3 extends over 15 amino acids. CDR3 amino acids: CASRALAGGNNEQFF. CDR3 bases: TGCGCCAGCAGAGCTCTAGCGGGGGGAAACAATGAGCAGTTCTTC.

The chain joins TRBV7-3 to TRBJ1-1; D is possibly TRBD1 (5 bases). Germline values: CDR1 SGHTA, CDR2 FQGTGA. The CDR3 contains 14 residues. With 3 bases removed from V and 3 bases from J, the gap between germline ends came to 11 bases. The CDR3 nucleotides are TGTGCCAGCAGCTTCGGCGGGGGTTACACTGAAGCTTTCTTT. It translates to CASSFGGGYTEAFF.